Below are 4 T cell receptor beta chains sequenced from a single sample in a study of read filtering for tumor transcriptome and immune sequencing (TCRdb year 2020). Sequenced on an Illumina HiSeq 4000. The Immunoverse kit was used to build TCR libraries from about 400 ng RNA, with molecular barcoded adaptors covering alpha/delta and beta/gamma chains. Using fastp trimming at Q25 and MiXCR clonotype assembly, TCRdb reanalyzed the public sequencing data and kept in-frame beta chains. Rows merge per CDR3 protein into single entries with the most common DNA and genes. Across this sample there are some 40,000 distinct CDR3 sequences, with about 13% seen only once. Of the sample, around 7% falls within the top ten clones. Material: a population of CD138-negative cells sorted from bone marrow. According to the study, the label for this sample's cell subset or site signals: bone marrow mononuclear cells depleted of CD138+ plasma/myeloma cells by negative magnetic selection. These receptors were collected from a donor older than 35 with multiple myeloma.

This clonotype came up many times. V and J are TRBV20-1 and TRBJ1-1; D remains ambiguous. V gave up 3 bases and J gave up 5 bases, with 1 base separating them. This CDR3 region has 9 residues. Germline assignment: CDR1 DFQATT and CDR2 SNEGSKA (reference sequence). CDR3 sequence: CSARTEAFF. The CDR3 DNA follows: TGCAGTGCTAGGACTGAAGCTTTCTTT.

This clonotype was seen many times. The CDR3 here is CSVMTGRYGYTF. CDR3 DNA sequence: TGCAGCGTTATGACAGGCAGATATGGCTACACCTTC. The chain employs TRBV29-1 and TRBJ1-2, with TRBD1 as a possible D gene (6 bases). Deletions cut 5 bases from V and 5 bases from J, with 12 bases between. The CDR3 is 12 residues long. Germline CDR1 and CDR2: SQVTM and ANQGSEA.

For this clonotype: This sequence is one base from a far larger clone and is likely a read error. The chain has TRBV7-9 and TRBJ1-5, with TRBD1 as a possible D gene (6 bases). V lost 1 base to trimming and J lost 6 bases, with 7 bases between them. The CDR3 has 13 residues. Germline V gene sequence: CDR1 SEHNR, CDR2 FQNEAQ (reference sequence). CDR3 DNA: TGTGCCAGCAGCTTAGTGGGGGCTCAGCCCCAGCATTTT. Protein product: CASSLVGAQPQHF.

The V call is TRBV25-1, the J call TRBJ1-6, with 8 bases lining up with TRBD1. The CDR3 spans 15 residues. Germline CDR1 and CDR2: MGHDK and SYGVNS. The junction had 4 bases not matched to a gene; V was cut back by 1 base and J by 8 bases. CDR3 coding DNA: TGTGCCAGCAGTGAATCGACAGGGGTCTATTCACCCCTCCACTTT. Translation: CASSESTGVYSPLHF.